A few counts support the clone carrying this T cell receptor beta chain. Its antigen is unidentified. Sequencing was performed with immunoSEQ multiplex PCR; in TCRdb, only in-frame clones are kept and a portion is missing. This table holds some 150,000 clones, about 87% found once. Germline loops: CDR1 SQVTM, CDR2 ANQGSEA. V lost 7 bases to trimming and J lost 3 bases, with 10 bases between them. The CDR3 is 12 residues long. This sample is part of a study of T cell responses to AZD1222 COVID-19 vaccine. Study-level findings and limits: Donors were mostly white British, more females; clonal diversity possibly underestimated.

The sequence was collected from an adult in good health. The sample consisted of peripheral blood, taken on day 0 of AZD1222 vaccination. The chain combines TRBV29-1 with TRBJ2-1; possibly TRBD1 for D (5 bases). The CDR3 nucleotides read TGCAGCGCCTGGGGCAGCTACAATGAGCAGTTCTTC. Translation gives CSAWGSYNEQFF.